The 12 T cell receptor beta chains in this list originate from one sample, sequenced in a study of OX40 agonist ivuxolimab in advanced cancers. Clones were read by immunoSEQ multiplex PCR, and TCRdb kept only the in-frame ones, dropping some. The sample lists about 76,000 clones, approximately 83% occurring once. The sample was CD4+ or CD8+ T cells sorted from blood, taken in a trial of the OX40 agonist ivuxolimab. These receptors originate from an adult with an advanced solid tumor such as melanoma, head and neck, liver or kidney cancer.

V is TRBV7-9 and J is TRBJ1-1; no clear D. V was cut by 2 bases and J by 4 bases, with 5 bases left in between. CDR3 length: 12 amino acids. Germline loops: CDR1 SEHNR, CDR2 FQNEAQ (reference sequence). The CDR3 DNA reads TGTGCCAGCAGCTTACAATCCACTGAAGCTTTCTTT. It codes for CASSLQSTEAFF.

The rearrangement links TRBV5-6 to TRBJ2-3; D is unresolved. Trimming left V 3 bases short and J 2 bases short, with 16 bases between. Germline V gene sequence: CDR1 SGHDT, CDR2 YYEEEE. The CDR3 runs 16 residues. Written as DNA, the CDR3 is TGTGCCAGCAGCTCACTGAGTTCGGATTACACAGATACGCAGTATTTT. This encodes CASSSLSSDYTDTQYF.

This chain joins TRBV14 and TRBJ2-3; 8 bases are shared with TRBD2. Germline V CDR1 and CDR2: SGHDN, FVKESK. The CDR3 is 17 residues long. V lost 0 bases to trimming and J lost 2 bases; unmatched junction nucleotides: 7. The CDR3 here is CASSQEGAGVNTDTQYF. The CDR3 coding sequence is TGTGCCAGCAGCCAAGAAGGAGCGGGGGTGAACACAGATACGCAGTATTTT.

CDR3 DNA: TGCGCCAGCAGCTGGGACGGAAACACCGGGGAGCTGTTTTTT. It is translated as CASSWDGNTGELFF. This sequence joins TRBV5-1 and TRBJ2-2; D is possibly TRBD1 or TRBD2 (5 bases each). V shed 3 bases and J shed 2 bases, with 8 bases lying between them. The CDR3 runs 14 residues. In germline, CDR1 is SGHRS, CDR2 YFSETQ.

V and J are TRBV18 and TRBJ2-3; D is ambiguous. The V gene's germline CDR1 is KGHSH and CDR2 LQKENI. The CDR3 is made up of 14 amino acids. Deletions cut 4 bases from V and 4 bases from J, with 12 bases between. As DNA, the CDR3 is TGTGCCAGCTCACGGGTAAAGGGTCCAGATACGCAGTATTTT. It is translated as CASSRVKGPDTQYF. The full variable domain, with the rest looked up from reference TRBV18 and TRBJ2-3, is NAGVMQNPRHLVRRRGQEARLRCSPMKGHSHVYWYRQLPEEGLKFMVYLQKENIIDESGMPKERFSAEFPKEGPSILRIQQVVRGDSAAYFCASSRVKGPDTQYFGPGTRLTVL.

The gene calls are TRBV9 and TRBJ2-5, with D perhaps matching TRBD2 (5 bases). The J call may be faulty, since TRBJ2-7 better matches the DNA end. Germline assignment: CDR1 SGDLS and CDR2 YYNGEE. The CDR3 totals 13 residues. The CDR3 reads CASSGSGGYEQYF. CDR3 nucleotide sequence: TGTGCCAGCAGCGGAAGCGGAGGATACGAGCAGTACTTC.

The chain carries TRBV7-8 and TRBJ2-7; TRBD1 matches 8 bases. The CDR3 has 15 amino acids. CDR1 SGHVS and CDR2 FQNEAQ come from the germline V gene. After removal of 3 bases from V and 3 bases from J, the junction contained 7 bases not matched to a gene. For the CDR3, the DNA is TGTGCCAGCAGCTTCCGGGACAGGCACTTCTACGAGCAGTACTTC. Its protein is CASSFRDRHFYEQYF.

V gene TRBV7-8 combines with J gene TRBJ1-4, with D possibly matching TRBD1 (5 bases). The CDR3 length is 13 residues. Between the trimmed V and J ends, which lost 9 bases and 11 bases, there was a span of 19 bases. Looked up from germline, CDR1 is SGHVS and CDR2 is FQNEAQ. CDR3: CASRELGGGKLFF. The CDR3 DNA follows: TGTGCCAGTCGGGAGTTGGGGGGTGGGAAACTGTTTTTT. Full variable domain (remainder filled in from reference TRBV7-8 and TRBJ1-4): GAGVSQSPRYKVAKRGQDVALRCDPISGHVSLFWYQQALGQGPEFLTYFQNEAQLDKSGLPSDRFFAERPEGSVSTLKIQRTQQEDSAVYLCASRELGGGKLFFGSGTQLSVL.

The chain joins TRBV7-9 to TRBJ1-1, with 9 nucleotides matching TRBD1. The germline V gene encodes CDR1 SEHNR and CDR2 FQNEAQ (reference sequence). The trim removed 6 bases at V and 14 bases at J, leaving 13 bases unmatched. CDR3 size: 13 residues. The CDR3 spells CASRRTGVDRGFF. The DNA of the CDR3 is TGTGCCAGCAGGCGGACAGGGGTGGATCGGGGATTCTTT.

This clone was picked up one time. The chain uses TRBV29-1 and TRBJ1-2, with D tentatively TRBD1 (5 bases). Germline V CDR1 and CDR2: SQVTM, ANQGSEA. Trimming stripped 0 bases from V and 4 bases from J, with 12 bases between. The CDR3 consists of 14 residues. CDR3 sequence: CSVEDQAGGYGYTF. The CDR3 DNA follows: TGCAGCGTTGAAGATCAGGCGGGGGGCTATGGCTACACCTTC. Drawing the rest from reference TRBV29-1 and TRBJ1-2, the complete variable domain is SAVISQKPSRDICQRGTSLTIQCQVDSQVTMMFWYRQQPGQSLTLIATANQGSEATYESGFVIDKFPISRPNLTFSTLTVSNMSPEDSSIYLCSVEDQAGGYGYTFGSGTRLTVV.

The chain carries TRBV21-1 and TRBJ1-5. TRBV21-1 is tagged as a pseudogene. The length of the CDR3 is 15 residues. This CDR3 reads CASSKEKRGNQPQHF. CDR3 DNA sequence: TGTGCCAGCAGCAAAGAGAAGAGAGGGAATCAGCCCCAGCATTTT.

The chain uses TRBV11-3 and TRBJ1-2, with TRBD1 identical over 9 bases. V was clipped by 3 bases and J by 6 bases; unmatched bases: 8. The CDR3 is 15 residues long. The germline gives CDR1 SGHNT, CDR2 YENEEA. CDR3 protein: CASSFATGGGNGYTF. In DNA form, the CDR3 reads TGTGCCAGCAGCTTCGCTACAGGGGGCGGGAATGGCTACACCTTC.